This TCR beta chain came from a study of T cell repertoires in cytomegalovirus infection (dated by TCRdb to between 2019 and 2020). Some background on the complete study: Donor HLA type was relevant to the analysis, because carriage of CMV infection together with the matching HLA type was indicated by public TCR beta signatures.

This clonotype was picked up many times. Its antigen target is currently unknown. The record has no base qualities; no much larger clone is one base away. What the authors observed across the whole study: In both this cohort and an independent approximately 370-donor cohort, the cumulative frequency of public TCR beta family members distinguished carriers of CMV infection plus the relevant HLA type. The ex vivo response was dominated by HLA-C-restricted CMV-specific TCR beta clonotypes, which also provided the single most frequent clonotype in two of eight donors.

This sample was sequenced with an Illumina HiSeq 1500. The public reads were run again by TCRdb, first through fastp at Q25 and then through MiXCR, and only productive beta chains were kept. Every distinct CDR3 protein forms one entry, paired with its most common genes and DNA. This sample lists roughly 300,000 distinct CDR3 sequences; over 7.5% were detected once. Together, the top ten hold 3.5% to 4.5% of the sample. Taken from cysteine to phenylalanine, the CDR3 has 17 residues. Only CDR3 DNA remains: 51 bases, in frame from the first base. According to the germline V gene, CDR1 reads SGHTA and CDR2 reads FQGNSA. Relative to germline, V is missing 0 bases and J is missing 0 bases, with 6 bases of the junction outside any gene match.

The receptor chain draws on TRBV7-2 and TRBJ2-3; TRBD2 agrees with 7 junctional bases. The sequenced sample was PBMCs. The receptor comes from a human donor in good health (CMV status not recorded). Some clones in this sample may be carry-over from other donors' samples. The CDR3 sequence is CASSLALAVPSTDTQYF. The sequenced DNA is TGTGCCAGCAGCTTAGCCCTAGCGGTTCCTAGCACAGATACGCAGTATTTT.